This T cell receptor beta chain emerged from a study of T cells in Graves' hyperthyroidism and ophthalmopathy. Researchers took RNA transcripts and amplified the TCR beta CDR3 regions from them. When the TCR CDR3 underwent first-round RT-PCR, the HTBI primer set was used. TCRdb re-called the multiplex PCR reads with MiXCR, one entry per CDR3 protein. The data contain a few hundred thousand distinct CDR3 sequences, less than 20% of them singletons. The table lists this clonotype with many counts. Its target is not known. Among ophthalmopathy patients, the Clinical Activity Score reached at least 3, the NOSPECS grade reached at least 4, and duration remained under 3 months. Diagnostic assessment was based on clinical symptoms, serum thyroxine and TRAb, thyroid ultrasound and orbital computed tomography. Study results and limitations: From stable hyperthyroidism, ophthalmopathy was set apart by a 13 V-J model.

The receptor's source is a man younger than 35 with Graves' ophthalmopathy. Sequences were obtained from blood.

The CDR3 DNA sequence: TGTGCCAGCGGCCGCAGAGGGGGGGATTCACCCCTCCACTTT. Protein sequence: CASGRRGGDSPLHF. The V and J genes are TRBV27 and TRBJ1-6, with D perhaps TRBD1 (6 bases). This CDR3 has 14 residues. The V and J ends lost 8 bases and 8 bases respectively, with 16 bases between them. CDR1 and CDR2 (germline): MNHEY, SMNVEV (reference sequence).